This T cell receptor beta chain was identified during a study of T cells in Graves' hyperthyroidism and ophthalmopathy. Germline assignment: CDR1 LGHDT and CDR2 YNNKEL (reference sequence). V was pared by 4 bases and J by 6 bases, with 10 bases between. The CDR3 runs 12 residues. Amplification yielded TCR beta CDR3 regions, with RNA transcripts as the source. TCR CDR3 regions were first amplified by RT-PCR with HTBI primers. In TCRdb, the multiplex PCR reads were re-called with MiXCR into one record per CDR3 protein. This sample yields some 460,000 distinct CDR3 sequences, of which around 16% are seen a single time; over 7.5% belongs to the top ten. This clonotype was counted many times.

The source is a woman younger than 30 with Graves' hyperthyroidism. The gene calls are TRBV3-1 and TRBJ2-7, with D unresolved. Specimen: blood. The CDR3 protein is CASSPPDGEQYF. CDR3 bases: TGTGCCAGCAGCCCACCGGACGGCGAGCAGTACTTC.